This is a list of T cell receptor beta chains from one sample in a study of radiation and T cells in renal cell carcinoma. TCRdb keeps only in-frame clones here, not all; method: immunoSEQ multiplex PCR. The sample records 140,000 to 150,000 clones, about 88% being singletons. This specimen was blood, taken from a patient whose treatment included radiotherapy and nephrectomy. These receptors were taken from a woman aged 70-85 years with renal cell carcinoma. Each CDR3 is given with its conserved first and last residue. A D gene is named only where the DNA matches it firmly. Clone sizes are given selectively: once, few, many, or a class where the clone is expanded.

V gene,D gene,clone size,J gene,CDR3 DNA,CDR3 protein
TRBV7-2,TRBD1,.,TRBJ1-2,TGTGCCAGCAGCCAGGACAGGTTCTACTATGGCTACACCTTC,CASSQDRFYYGYTF
TRBV5-1,TRBD2,.,TRBJ2-3,TGCGCCAGCAGATCGACTAGCGGGGGGGCAGATACGCAGTATTTT,CASRSTSGGADTQYF
TRBV28,.,.,TRBJ2-7,TGTGCCAGCAGTTTTCAGGGAGGCTCCTACGAGCAGTACTTC,CASSFQGGSYEQYF
TRBV5-1,TRBD2,.,TRBJ2-5,TGCGCCAGCAGCGATACCGGGACTAGTGAGACCCAGTACTTC,CASSDTGTSETQYF
TRBV7-8,TRBD1,.,TRBJ1-1,TGTGCCAGCAGGCAGGGGGCGGGGCTTTGGAACACTGAAGCTTTCTTT,CASRQGAGLWNTEAFF
TRBV10-3,.,once,TRBJ2-2,TGTGCCATCAGTGAGTCGGTGGGCAACCCGAACACCGGGGAGCTGTTTTTT,CAISESVGNPNTGELFF
TRBV6-5,.,.,TRBJ1-6,TGTGCCAGCAAAAGGGGGAATAATTCACCCCTCCACTTT,CASKRGNNSPLHF
TRBV9,TRBD1,once,TRBJ1-6,TGTGCCAGCAGCGTTGACAGGGGAGGGGTCTCCTATAATTCACCCCTCCACTTT,CASSVDRGGVSYNSPLHF
TRBV19,.,.,TRBJ1-2,TGTGCCAGTAGTGCTTCCTTCCGGGAGCTTCTAGGCTACACCTTC,CASSASFRELLGYTF
TRBV28,.,.,TRBJ2-2,TGTGCCAGCAGTTTGGTCGACTTTCCCCTCACCGGGGAGCTGTTTTTT,CASSLVDFPLTGELFF
TRBV15,TRBD1,once,TRBJ1-5,TGTGCCACCAGCAGACCCGGGACAGCAAATCAGCCCCAGCATTTT,CATSRPGTANQPQHF
TRBV5-1,TRBD2,.,TRBJ2-5,TGCGCCAGCAGCTTGACTAGCGGGGGTGAGACCCAGTACTTC,CASSLTSGGETQYF
TRBV14,.,.,TRBJ2-7,TGTGCCAGCAGCCTAGGTCGCGAGCAGTACTTC,CASSLGREQYF
TRBV28,.,once,TRBJ1-2,TGTGCCAGCAGTTTAGGTGTACAGAATATTGCCTACACCTTC,CASSLGVQNIAYTF
TRBV5-1,TRBD1,once,TRBJ1-1,TGCGCCAGCAGGGACAGGGCCACTGAAGCTTTCTTT,CASRDRATEAFF
TRBV5-4,TRBD1,.,TRBJ2-3,TGTGCCAGCAGCCCTGACAGGGCCACAGATACGCAGTATTTT,CASSPDRATDTQYF
TRBV19,.,.,TRBJ1-6,TGTGCCAGTAGATGGGGCAGGGGCAATTCACCCCTCCACTTT,CASRWGRGNSPLHF
TRBV15,.,.,TRBJ1-1,TGTGCCACCAGCAGGGACACTGAAGCTTTCTTT,CATSRDTEAFF
TRBV5-1,TRBD1,.,TRBJ1-5,TGCGCCAGCAGCGTTGGCTCCCAGGGGGGGCCCCAGCATTTT,CASSVGSQGGPQHF
TRBV10-3,.,.,TRBJ1-2,TGTGCCATCAGTGAGGAGTTTTATACCTATGGCTACACCTTC,CAISEEFYTYGYTF
TRBV30,.,.,TRBJ2-1,TGTGCCTGGACCCCCGCGGTGGGCTACAATGAGCAGTTCTTC,CAWTPAVGYNEQFF
TRBV11-2,.,.,TRBJ2-7,TGTGCCAGCAGCTTAGGTGAGAGCTACGAGCAGTACTTC,CASSLGESYEQYF
TRBV4-2,.,.,TRBJ1-4,TGTGCCAGCAGCCAAGATGGAGGGGTAAATAATGAAAAACTGTTTTTT,CASSQDGGVNNEKLFF